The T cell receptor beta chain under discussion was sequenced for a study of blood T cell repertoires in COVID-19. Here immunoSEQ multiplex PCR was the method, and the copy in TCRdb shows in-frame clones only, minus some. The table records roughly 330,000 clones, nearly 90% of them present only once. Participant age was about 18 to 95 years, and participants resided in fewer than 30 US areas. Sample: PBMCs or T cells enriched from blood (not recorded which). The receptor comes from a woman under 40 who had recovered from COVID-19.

As DNA, the CDR3 is TGTGCCAGCAGTTACTTCGCAGGGGCTAGCTACGAGCAGTACTTC. Its translation: CASSYFAGASYEQYF. The chain combines TRBV6-2 or TRBV6-3 with TRBJ2-7; D perhaps matches TRBD1 (6 bases). Germline values: CDR1 MNHEY, CDR2 SVGEGT. V was clipped by 1 base and J by 3 bases, with 13 bases between them. This CDR3 region has 15 residues.